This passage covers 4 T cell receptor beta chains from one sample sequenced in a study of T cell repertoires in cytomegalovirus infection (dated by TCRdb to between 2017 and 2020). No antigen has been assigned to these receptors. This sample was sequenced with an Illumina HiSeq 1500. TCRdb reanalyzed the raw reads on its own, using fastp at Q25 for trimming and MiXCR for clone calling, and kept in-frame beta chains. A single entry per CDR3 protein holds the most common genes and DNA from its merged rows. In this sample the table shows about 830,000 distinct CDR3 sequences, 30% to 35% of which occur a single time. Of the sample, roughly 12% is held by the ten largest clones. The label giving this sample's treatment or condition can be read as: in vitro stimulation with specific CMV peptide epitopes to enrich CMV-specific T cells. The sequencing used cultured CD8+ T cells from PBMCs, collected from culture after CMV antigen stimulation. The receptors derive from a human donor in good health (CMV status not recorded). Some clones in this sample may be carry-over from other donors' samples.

CDR3 coding DNA: TGTGCCAGCAGTGTTGAGGACAGGTCGTACAATGAGCAGTTCTTC. This translates into CASSVEDRSYNEQFF. V is TRBV6-1 and J is TRBJ2-1; 7 positions match TRBD1. In germline, CDR1 is MNHNS, CDR2 SASEGT. This CDR3 comprises 15 residues. V was pared by 4 bases and J by 4 bases, with 7 bases of the junction left unmatched.

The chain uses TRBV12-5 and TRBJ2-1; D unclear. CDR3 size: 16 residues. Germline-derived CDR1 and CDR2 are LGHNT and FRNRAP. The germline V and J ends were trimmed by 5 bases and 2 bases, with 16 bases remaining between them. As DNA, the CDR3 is TGTGCTAGTGGTCCCCAGAAGAGTGGAACCTACAATGAGCAGTTCTTC. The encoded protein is CASGPQKSGTYNEQFF.

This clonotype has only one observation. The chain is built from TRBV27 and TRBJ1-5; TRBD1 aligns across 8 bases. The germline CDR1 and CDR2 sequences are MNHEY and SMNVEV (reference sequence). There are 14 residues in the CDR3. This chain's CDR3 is CANRDRRANQPQHF. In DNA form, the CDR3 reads TGTGCGAATCGGGACAGGAGGGCAAATCAGCCCCAGCATTTT.

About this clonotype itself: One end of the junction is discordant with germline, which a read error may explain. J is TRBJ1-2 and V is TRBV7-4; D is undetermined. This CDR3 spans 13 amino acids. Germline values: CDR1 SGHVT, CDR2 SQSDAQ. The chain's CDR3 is CTSSLPGQHGYTF. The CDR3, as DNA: TGTACCAGCAGCTTACCCGGGCAGCACGGCTACACCTTC.